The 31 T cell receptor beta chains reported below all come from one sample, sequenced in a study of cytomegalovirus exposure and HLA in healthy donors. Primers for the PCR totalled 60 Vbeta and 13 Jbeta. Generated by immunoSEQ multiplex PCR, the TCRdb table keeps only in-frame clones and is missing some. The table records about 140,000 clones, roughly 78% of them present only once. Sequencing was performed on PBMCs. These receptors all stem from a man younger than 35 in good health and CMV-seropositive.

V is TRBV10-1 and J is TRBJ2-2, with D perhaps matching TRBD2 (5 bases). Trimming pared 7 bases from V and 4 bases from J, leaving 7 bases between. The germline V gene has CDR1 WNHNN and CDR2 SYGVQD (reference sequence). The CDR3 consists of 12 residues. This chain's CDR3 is CASKGSTGELFF. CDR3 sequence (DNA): TGCGCCAGCAAAGGGAGCACCGGGGAGCTGTTTTTT.

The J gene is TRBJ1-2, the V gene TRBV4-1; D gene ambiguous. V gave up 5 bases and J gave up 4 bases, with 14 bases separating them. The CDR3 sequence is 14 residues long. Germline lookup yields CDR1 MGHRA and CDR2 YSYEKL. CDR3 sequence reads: CASSTSVSGYGYTF. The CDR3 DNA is TGCGCCAGCAGCACCTCCGTATCCGGCTATGGCTACACCTTC.

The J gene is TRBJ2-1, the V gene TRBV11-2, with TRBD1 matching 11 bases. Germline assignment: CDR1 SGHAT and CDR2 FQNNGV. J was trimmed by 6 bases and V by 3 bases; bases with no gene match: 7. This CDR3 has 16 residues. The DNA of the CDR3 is TGTGCCAGCAGCTTTTGGTCCGGGACAGGGGGCAATGAGCAGTTCTTC. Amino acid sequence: CASSFWSGTGGNEQFF.

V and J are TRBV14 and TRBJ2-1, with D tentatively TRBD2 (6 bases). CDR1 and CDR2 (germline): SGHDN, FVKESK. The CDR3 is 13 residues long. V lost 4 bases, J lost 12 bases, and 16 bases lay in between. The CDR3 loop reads CASSLNGGKRQFF. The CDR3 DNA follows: TGTGCCAGCAGCCTGAACGGAGGGAAAAGGCAGTTCTTC.

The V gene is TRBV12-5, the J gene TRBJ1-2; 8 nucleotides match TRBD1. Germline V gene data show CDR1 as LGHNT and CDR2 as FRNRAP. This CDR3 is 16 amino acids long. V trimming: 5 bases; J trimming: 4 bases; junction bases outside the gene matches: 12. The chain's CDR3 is CASGPLQGGIGYGYTF. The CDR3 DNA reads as TGTGCTAGTGGTCCACTACAGGGGGGAATCGGCTATGGCTACACCTTC. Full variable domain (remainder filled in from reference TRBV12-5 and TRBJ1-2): DARVTQTPRHKVTEMGQEVTMRCQPILGHNTVFWYRQTMMQGLELLAYFRNRAPLDDSGMPKDRFSAEMPDATLATLKIQPSEPRDSAVYFCASGPLQGGIGYGYTFGSGTRLTVV.

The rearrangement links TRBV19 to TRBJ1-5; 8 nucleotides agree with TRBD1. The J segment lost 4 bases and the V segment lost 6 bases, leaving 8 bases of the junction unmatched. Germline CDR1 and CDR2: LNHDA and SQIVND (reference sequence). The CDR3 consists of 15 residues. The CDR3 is CASSLPTGANQPQHF. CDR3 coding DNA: TGTGCCAGTAGCCTTCCGACAGGGGCTAATCAGCCCCAGCATTTT.

This chain's CDR3 is CASSSLPGTTLYEQYF. The CDR3 DNA sequence: TGTGCCAGCAGCTCCCTCCCGGGGACTACCCTCTACGAGCAGTACTTC. The chain employs TRBV13 and TRBJ2-7; 7 bases match TRBD2. The CDR3 has 16 residues. Per germline, CDR1 PRHDT and CDR2 FYEKMQ (reference sequence). V dropped 4 bases and J dropped 3; count of bases not matched to a gene: 12. Filled out from reference TRBV13 and TRBJ2-7, the complete variable domain reads AAGVIQSPRHLIKEKRETATLKCYPIPRHDTVYWYQQGPGQDPQFLISFYEKMQSDKGSIPDRFSAQQFSDYHSELNMSSLELGDSALYFCASSSLPGTTLYEQYFGPGTRLTVT.

In DNA, the CDR3 is TGTGCCAGCAGCTTAGGGGACAGCCAAGAGACCCAGTACTTC. This gives the protein CASSLGDSQETQYF. The chain links TRBV7-9 to TRBJ2-5; TRBD1 matches 7 bases. The CDR3 has 14 residues. CDR1 is SEHNR and CDR2 is FQNEAQ in the germline V gene (reference sequence). The ends lost 1 base at V and 1 base at J; junction bases unmatched: 0.

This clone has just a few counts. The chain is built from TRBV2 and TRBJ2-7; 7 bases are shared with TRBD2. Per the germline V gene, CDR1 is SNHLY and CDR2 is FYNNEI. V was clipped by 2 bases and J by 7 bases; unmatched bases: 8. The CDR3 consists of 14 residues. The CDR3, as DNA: TGTGCCAGCAGTGAAAGTTACGGGGGGAGGGAGCAGTACTTC. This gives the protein CASSESYGGREQYF.

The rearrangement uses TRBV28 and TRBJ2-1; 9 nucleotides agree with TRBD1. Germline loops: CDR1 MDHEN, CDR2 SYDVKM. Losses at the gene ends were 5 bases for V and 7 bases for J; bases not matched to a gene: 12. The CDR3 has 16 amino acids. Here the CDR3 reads CASSDTTGGQGNEQFF. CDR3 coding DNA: TGTGCCAGCAGTGACACGACAGGGGGTCAGGGGAATGAGCAGTTCTTC.

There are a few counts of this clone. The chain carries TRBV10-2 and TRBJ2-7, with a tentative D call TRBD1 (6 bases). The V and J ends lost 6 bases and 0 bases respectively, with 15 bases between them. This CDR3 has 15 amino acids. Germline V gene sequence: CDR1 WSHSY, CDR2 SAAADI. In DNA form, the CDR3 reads TGCGCCAGCAGCCCGGACAGTAGTTTCTCCTACGAGCAGTACTTC. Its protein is CASSPDSSFSYEQYF.

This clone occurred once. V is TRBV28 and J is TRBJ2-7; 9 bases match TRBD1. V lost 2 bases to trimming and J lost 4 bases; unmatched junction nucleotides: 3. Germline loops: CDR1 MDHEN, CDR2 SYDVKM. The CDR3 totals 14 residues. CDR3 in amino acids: CASSLGGTGYEQYF. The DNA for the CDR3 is TGTGCCAGCAGTTTAGGGGGGACAGGGTACGAGCAGTACTTC.

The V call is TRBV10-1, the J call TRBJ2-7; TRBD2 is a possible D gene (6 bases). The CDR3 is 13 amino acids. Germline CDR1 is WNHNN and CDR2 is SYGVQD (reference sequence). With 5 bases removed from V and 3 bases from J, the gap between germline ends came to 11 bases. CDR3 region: CASSRDSNYEQYF. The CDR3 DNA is TGCGCCAGCAGTAGGGACTCAAACTACGAGCAGTACTTC.

The CDR3: CASSTRQGEGYGYTF. Here the CDR3 DNA reads TGTGCCAGTAGTACTCGACAGGGGGAGGGCTATGGCTACACCTTC. V and J are TRBV19 and TRBJ1-2; TRBD1 matches at 9 bases. Germline V gene lookup returns CDR1 LNHDA and CDR2 SQIVND (reference sequence). This CDR3 is 15 amino acids long. V shed 4 bases and J 4 bases; nucleotides not matched to a gene: 7.

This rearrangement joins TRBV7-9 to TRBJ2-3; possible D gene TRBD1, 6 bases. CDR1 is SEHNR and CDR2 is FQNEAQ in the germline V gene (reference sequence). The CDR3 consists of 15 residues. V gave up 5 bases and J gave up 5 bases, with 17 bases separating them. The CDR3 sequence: CASSTQGKGGDTQYF. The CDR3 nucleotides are TGTGCCAGCAGCACACAGGGAAAAGGGGGAGATACGCAGTATTTT.

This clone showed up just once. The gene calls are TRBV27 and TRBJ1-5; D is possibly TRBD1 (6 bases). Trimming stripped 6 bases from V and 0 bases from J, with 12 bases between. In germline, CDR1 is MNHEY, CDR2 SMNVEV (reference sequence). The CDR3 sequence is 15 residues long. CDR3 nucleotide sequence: TGTGCCAGCAGCCCGGACAGATATAGCAATCAGCCCCAGCATTTT. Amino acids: CASSPDRYSNQPQHF.

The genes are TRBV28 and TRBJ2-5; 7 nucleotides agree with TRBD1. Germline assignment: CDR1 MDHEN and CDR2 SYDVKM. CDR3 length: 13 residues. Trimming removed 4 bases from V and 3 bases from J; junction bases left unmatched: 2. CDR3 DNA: TGTGCCAGCAGTTCCGGGACAGAAGAGACCCAGTACTTC. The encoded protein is CASSSGTEETQYF.

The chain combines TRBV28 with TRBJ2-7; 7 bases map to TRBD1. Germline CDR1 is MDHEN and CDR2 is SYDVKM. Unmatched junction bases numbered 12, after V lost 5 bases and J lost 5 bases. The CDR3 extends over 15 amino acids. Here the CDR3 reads CASSLDRATGDEQYF. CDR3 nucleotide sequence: TGTGCCAGCAGTCTAGACAGGGCCACAGGGGACGAGCAGTACTTC.

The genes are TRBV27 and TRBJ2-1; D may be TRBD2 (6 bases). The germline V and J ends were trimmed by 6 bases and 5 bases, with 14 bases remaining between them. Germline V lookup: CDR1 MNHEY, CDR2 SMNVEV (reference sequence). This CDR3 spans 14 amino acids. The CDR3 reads CASRLTSFNNEQFF. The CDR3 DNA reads TGTGCCAGCAGGCTTACTAGCTTCAACAATGAGCAGTTCTTC.

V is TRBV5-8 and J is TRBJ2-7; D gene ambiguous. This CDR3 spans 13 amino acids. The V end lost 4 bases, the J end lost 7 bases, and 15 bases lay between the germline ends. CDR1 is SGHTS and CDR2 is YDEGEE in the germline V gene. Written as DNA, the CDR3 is TGTGCCAGCAGCCCGTTAGCCTATCGGGAGCAGTACTTC. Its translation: CASSPLAYREQYF.

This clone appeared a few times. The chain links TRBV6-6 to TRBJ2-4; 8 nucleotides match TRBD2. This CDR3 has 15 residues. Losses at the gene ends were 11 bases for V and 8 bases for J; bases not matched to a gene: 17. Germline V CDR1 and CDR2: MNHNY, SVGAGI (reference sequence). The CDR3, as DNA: TGTGCCTCCGGGCGGAGCGGGGGAAGGGGGGACATTCAGTACTTC. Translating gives CASGRSGGRGDIQYF.

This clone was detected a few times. CDR3 amino acids: CASSERYTGELFF. The CDR3 nucleotides are TGTGCCAGCAGTGAGCGGTACACCGGGGAGCTGTTTTTT. The chain has TRBV6-6 and TRBJ2-2, with D perhaps matching TRBD2 (5 bases). Germline CDR1 and CDR2: MNHNY and SVGAGI (reference sequence). The CDR3 runs to 13 residues. Trimming shortened V by 5 bases and J by 3 bases, and 7 bases separated the two germline ends.

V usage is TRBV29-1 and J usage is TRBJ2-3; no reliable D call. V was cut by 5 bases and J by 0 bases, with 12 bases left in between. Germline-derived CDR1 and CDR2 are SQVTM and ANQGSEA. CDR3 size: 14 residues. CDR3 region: CSVRVQPSTDTQYF. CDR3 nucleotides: TGCAGCGTTCGGGTCCAGCCTAGCACAGATACGCAGTATTTT.

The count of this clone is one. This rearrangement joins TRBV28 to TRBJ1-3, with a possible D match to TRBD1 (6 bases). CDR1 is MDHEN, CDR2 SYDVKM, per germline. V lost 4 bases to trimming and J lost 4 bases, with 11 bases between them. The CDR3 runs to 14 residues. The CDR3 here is CASSWQGSGNTIYF. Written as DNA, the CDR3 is TGTGCCAGCAGTTGGCAGGGGTCAGGAAACACCATATATTTT.

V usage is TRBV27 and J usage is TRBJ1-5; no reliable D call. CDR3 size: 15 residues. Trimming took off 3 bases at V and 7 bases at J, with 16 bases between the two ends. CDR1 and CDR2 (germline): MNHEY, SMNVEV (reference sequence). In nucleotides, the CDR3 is TGTGCCAGCAGTTTCTACGCCCGTGCCGGGCAGCCCCAGCATTTT. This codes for CASSFYARAGQPQHF.

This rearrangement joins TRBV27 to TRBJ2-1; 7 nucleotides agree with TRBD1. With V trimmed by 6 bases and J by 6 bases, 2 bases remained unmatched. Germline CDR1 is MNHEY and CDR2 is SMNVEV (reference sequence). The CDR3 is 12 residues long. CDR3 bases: TGTGCCAGCAGCCCAGGGGGCAATGAGCAGTTCTTC. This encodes CASSPGGNEQFF.

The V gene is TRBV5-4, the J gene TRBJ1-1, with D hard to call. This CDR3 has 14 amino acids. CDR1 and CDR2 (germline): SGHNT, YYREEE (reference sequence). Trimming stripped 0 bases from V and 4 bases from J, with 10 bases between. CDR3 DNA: TGTGCCAGCAGCTTGGATTGGGCGAGCACTGAAGCTTTCTTT. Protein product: CASSLDWASTEAFF. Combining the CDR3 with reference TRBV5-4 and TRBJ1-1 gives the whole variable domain ETGVTQSPTHLIKTRGQQVTLRCSSQSGHNTVSWYQQALGQGPQFIFQYYREEENGRGNFPPRFSGLQFPNYSSELNVNALELDDSALYLCASSLDWASTEAFFGQGTRLTVV.

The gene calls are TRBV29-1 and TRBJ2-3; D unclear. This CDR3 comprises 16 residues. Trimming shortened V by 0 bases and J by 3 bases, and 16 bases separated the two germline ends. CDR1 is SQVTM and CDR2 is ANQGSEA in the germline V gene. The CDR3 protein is CSVEELETQGTDTQYF. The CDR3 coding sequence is TGCAGCGTTGAAGAGCTAGAGACTCAAGGTACAGATACGCAGTATTTT.

The DNA for the CDR3 is TGTGCCAGTCTGACTGTCCTCTCCTACGAGCAGTACTTC. Protein: CASLTVLSYEQYF. The rearrangement joins TRBV6-1 to TRBJ2-5; D is unresolved. The J call may not be correct, given that the DNA end is closer to TRBJ2-7. The CDR3 is 13 amino acids. Germline V CDR1 and CDR2: MNHNS, SASEGT.

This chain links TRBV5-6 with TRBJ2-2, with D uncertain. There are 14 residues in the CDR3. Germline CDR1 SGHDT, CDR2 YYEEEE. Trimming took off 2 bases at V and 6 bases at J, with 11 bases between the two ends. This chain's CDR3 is CASSFSSGSGELFF. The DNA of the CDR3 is TGTGCCAGCAGCTTTTCGTCTGGCTCCGGGGAGCTGTTTTTT.

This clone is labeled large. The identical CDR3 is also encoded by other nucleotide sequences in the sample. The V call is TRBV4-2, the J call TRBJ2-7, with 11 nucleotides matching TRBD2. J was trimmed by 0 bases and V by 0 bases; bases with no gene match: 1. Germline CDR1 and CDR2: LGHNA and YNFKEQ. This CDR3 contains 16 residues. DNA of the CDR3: TGTGCCAGCAGCCAAGATGGGACTAGCGGCTCCTACGAGCAGTACTTC. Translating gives CASSQDGTSGSYEQYF.